One and the same sample provided the 32 T cell receptor beta chains below, sequenced in a study of T-cell memory formation after mild COVID-19. Each CDR3 protein is one row after TCRdb ran MiXCR on the 5' RACE reads. The data contain roughly 450,000 distinct CDR3 sequences, 18% of them singletons. What was sequenced was PBMCs or a T cell subset sorted from them (not recorded which). Receptors were obtained from an adult woman who had mild COVID-19 (a few samples of this study predate the infection). Cell type and time point are not known.

This clonotype was detected many times. The J gene is TRBJ2-3, the V gene TRBV9, with D perhaps TRBD1 (6 bases). Germline V gene data show CDR1 as SGDLS and CDR2 as YYNGEE. This CDR3 contains 15 residues. Trimming cost V 6 bases and J 3 bases, with 17 bases left between them. The CDR3 region is CASNLQGVGTDTQYF. The CDR3 region has the DNA TGTGCCAGCAACTTACAGGGTGTGGGGACAGATACGCAGTATTTT. The whole variable domain, remainder taken from reference TRBV9 and TRBJ2-3, is DSGVTQTPKHLITATGQRVTLRCSPRSGDLSVYWYQQSLDQGLQFLIQYYNGEERAKGNILERFSAQQFPDLHSELNLSSLELGDSALYFCASNLQGVGTDTQYFGPGTRLTVL.

The J gene is TRBJ2-5, the V gene TRBV12-3 or TRBV12-4; D gene ambiguous. Trimming pared 3 bases from V and 7 bases from J, leaving 15 bases between. This CDR3 has 14 amino acids. The CDR3 region is CASSFGINSGTQYF. Here the CDR3 DNA reads TGTGCCAGCAGTTTTGGGATTAACTCGGGGACCCAGTACTTC.

The CDR3 region is CASTVDSGLGNTIYF. The CDR3 DNA reads TGTGCCAGCACGGTGGACAGTGGCCTTGGAAACACCATATATTTT. The V call is TRBV9, the J call TRBJ1-3; weak D call: TRBD1 (6 bases). CDR3 length: 15 amino acids. V lost 6 bases and J 3 bases, leaving 16 bases between the germline ends. Germline lookup yields CDR1 SGDLS and CDR2 YYNGEE. Full variable domain (remainder filled in from reference TRBV9 and TRBJ1-3): DSGVTQTPKHLITATGQRVTLRCSPRSGDLSVYWYQQSLDQGLQFLIQYYNGEERAKGNILERFSAQQFPDLHSELNLSSLELGDSALYFCASTVDSGLGNTIYFGEGSWLTVV.

This sequence joins TRBV6-2 or TRBV6-3 and TRBJ2-1; 10 bases line up with TRBD2. This CDR3 is 16 amino acids long. Germline-derived CDR1 and CDR2 are MNHEY and SVGEGT. Losses at the gene ends were 5 bases for V and 3 bases for J; bases not matched to a gene: 7. The CDR3 sequence is CASSISGRGNYNEQFF. CDR3 nucleotides: TGTGCCAGCAGTATCAGCGGGAGGGGGAACTACAATGAGCAGTTCTTC.

This clonotype was seen only a few times. The chain links TRBV4-2 to TRBJ2-7, with D perhaps assigned TRBD1 or TRBD2 (5 bases each). V lost 0 bases, J lost 3 bases, and 21 bases lay in between. Germline values: CDR1 LGHNA, CDR2 YNFKEQ. The CDR3 is 18 residues long. The CDR3 loop is CASSQEGDRQGMIYEQYF. The DNA of the CDR3 is TGTGCCAGCAGCCAAGAAGGGGACCGGCAGGGAATGATCTACGAGCAGTACTTC.

The J gene is TRBJ1-5, the V gene TRBV5-8, with 8 nucleotides matching TRBD1. The CDR3 consists of 15 residues. V lost 0 bases, J lost 7 bases, and 6 bases stayed unmatched. Germline CDR1 and CDR2: SGHTS and YDEGEE. CDR3 coding DNA: TGTGCCAGCAGCTTGGGACAGGGGAGGGTACAGCCCCAGCATTTT. Amino acid sequence: CASSLGQGRVQPQHF. The full variable domain, with the rest looked up from reference TRBV5-8 and TRBJ1-5, is EAGVTQSPTHLIKTRGQQATLRCSPISGHTSVYWYQQALGLGLQFLLWYDEGEERNRGNFPPRFSGRQFPNYSSELNVNALELEDSALYLCASSLGQGRVQPQHFGDGTRLSIL.

V gene TRBV4-2 combines with J gene TRBJ2-2; 8 bases align to TRBD1. CDR1 is LGHNA and CDR2 is YNFKEQ in the germline V gene. V gave up 4 bases and J gave up 2 bases; unmatched junction bases: 6. This CDR3 comprises 16 residues. CDR3 sequence: CASSPTGGVNTGELFF. Written as DNA, the CDR3 is TGTGCCAGCAGCCCTACAGGGGGTGTAAACACCGGGGAGCTGTTTTTT.

This clonotype was observed a few times. This chain joins TRBV23-1 and TRBJ2-3, with 7 bases lining up with TRBD2. TRBV23-1 is placed among ORFs of uncertain function. V trimming: 6 bases; J trimming: 1 base; junction bases outside the gene matches: 10. The CDR3 is 16 residues long. CDR3 amino acids: CASRGTGTTRTDTQYF. Here the CDR3 DNA reads TGCGCCAGCAGGGGGACCGGGACTACCCGCACAGATACGCAGTATTTT.

This clonotype occurred a few times. The chain uses TRBV27 and TRBJ2-7; TRBD2 matches at 13 bases. The CDR3 runs 15 residues. In germline, CDR1 is MNHEY, CDR2 SMNVEV (reference sequence). The junction had 4 bases not matched to a gene; V was cut back by 4 bases and J by 4 bases. The CDR3 DNA follows: TGTGCCAGCAGTTCGGGACTAGCGGGACCTTACGAGCAGTACTTC. This sequence encodes CASSSGLAGPYEQYF.

This clonotype occurred a few times. This chain links TRBV5-1 with TRBJ2-2, with D tentatively TRBD1 (6 bases). Trimming removed 5 bases at V and 4 bases at J, with 18 bases between. Germline V gene sequence: CDR1 SGHRS, CDR2 YFSETQ. This CDR3 is built from 16 residues. The CDR3 nucleotides are TGCGCCAGCAGTCCTGACAGGTCTTCGAGCACCGGGGAGCTGTTTTTT. It codes for CASSPDRSSSTGELFF.

This chain uses TRBV29-1 with TRBJ2-7, with TRBD2 identical over 7 bases. This CDR3 region has 14 residues. Germline CDR1 reads SQVTM; CDR2 reads ANQGSEA. V lost 3 bases and J lost 3; bases outside the gene matches: 8. The CDR3 loop reads CSVEVASGFYEQYF. Here the CDR3 DNA reads TGCAGCGTTGAGGTGGCTAGCGGCTTCTACGAGCAGTACTTC.

The chain joins TRBV29-1 to TRBJ2-3; 8 bases are shared with TRBD2. The CDR3 sequence is 17 residues long. The germline V gene has CDR1 SQVTM and CDR2 ANQGSEA. Trimming cost V 0 bases and J 2 bases; bases outside gene matches: 10. CDR3 sequence: CSVEDRSLAGLTDTQYF. The CDR3 coding sequence is TGCAGCGTTGAAGATCGCAGTCTAGCGGGCCTCACAGATACGCAGTATTTT.

The chain joins TRBV20-1 to TRBJ2-1; TRBD2 matches 9 bases. J lost 6 bases, V lost 3 bases, and 6 bases had no gene match. The CDR3 contains 14 residues. Germline V CDR1 and CDR2: DFQATT, SNEGSKA (reference sequence). Written as DNA, the CDR3 is TGCAGTGCTAGGGTGGGACTAGCAGGCAATGAGCAGTTCTTC. As protein: CSARVGLAGNEQFF.

The chain carries TRBV14 and TRBJ2-1, with D possibly matching TRBD2 (6 bases). V was shortened by 4 bases and J by 6 bases, with 16 bases between the two germline ends. CDR1 and CDR2 from the germline V gene are SGHDN and FVKESK. The CDR3 totals 15 residues. The CDR3 DNA sequence: TGTGCCAGCAGCCCATCCCACCGGGGGTTCAATGAGCAGTTCTTC. Protein product: CASSPSHRGFNEQFF.

The V call is TRBV29-1, the J call TRBJ2-7; no clear D gene. Near its end, the DNA agrees better with TRBJ2-5, so the J call may be wrong. The V gene's germline CDR1 is SQVTM and CDR2 ANQGSEA. The CDR3 consists of 13 residues. As DNA, the CDR3 is TGCAGCGTTGAAGATCTCTTGGGAGAGACCCAGTACTTC. Amino acid sequence: CSVEDLLGETQYF.

V usage is TRBV3-1 and J usage is TRBJ2-7; D possibly corresponds to TRBD2 (6 bases). The CDR3 is 14 amino acids. Trimming shortened V by 5 bases and J by 6 bases, and 17 bases separated the two germline ends. Germline V gives CDR1 LGHDT, CDR2 YNNKEL (reference sequence). CDR3 DNA: TGTGCCAGCAGCTTCAATAGCGGCCCGGGCGAGCAGTACTTC. It specifies CASSFNSGPGEQYF.

This clonotype was detected only a few times. CDR3 nucleotides: TGTGCCACCAGTGATTTGTCCAGGGGGGAGCAGTTCTTC. Translating it yields CATSDLSRGEQFF. The chain joins TRBV24-1 to TRBJ2-1; 7 bases are shared with TRBD1. Looked up from germline, CDR1 is KGHDR and CDR2 is SFDVKD. The CDR3 covers 13 residues. Unmatched junction bases numbered 2, after V lost 0 bases and J lost 10 bases.

This chain connects TRBV5-1 to TRBJ2-1; D could derive from TRBD1 or TRBD2 (6 bases each). The germline V gene encodes CDR1 SGHRS and CDR2 YFSETQ. The CDR3 is 15 residues long. Trimming pared 0 bases from V and 8 bases from J, leaving 15 bases between. The CDR3 nucleotides read TGCGCCAGCAGCTTGGAGGGTAGGGGGGTAGATGAGCAGTTCTTC. Translation gives CASSLEGRGVDEQFF.

The sample holds a few counts of this clonotype. The chain combines TRBV5-6 with TRBJ2-7, with 9 bases identical to TRBD2. The ends lost 3 bases at V and 4 bases at J; junction bases unmatched: 17. CDR3 length: 18 residues. Germline V gives CDR1 SGHDT, CDR2 YYEEEE. The CDR3 nucleotides are TGTGCCAGCAGCTACGGTACGGGCGGGAGGGCGGACCTTTACGAGCAGTACTTC. Its protein product is CASSYGTGGRADLYEQYF.

The chain has TRBV5-1 and TRBJ1-2; 8 bases match TRBD1. The CDR3 consists of 15 residues. J lost 0 bases, V lost 2 bases, and 3 bases had no gene match. Germline CDR1 and CDR2: SGHRS and YFSETQ. CDR3 coding DNA: TGCGCCAGCAGCTTAGGACAGGGAGCTAACTATGGCTACACCTTC. Protein: CASSLGQGANYGYTF.

In this sample, this clonotype turned up a few times. J is TRBJ2-2 and V is TRBV9, with 8 nucleotides matching TRBD1. CDR1 is SGDLS and CDR2 is YYNGEE in the germline V gene. The CDR3 has 16 residues. The junction had 8 bases not matched to a gene; V was cut back by 3 bases and J by 4 bases. The CDR3 here is CASSAEDRASTGELFF. The CDR3 DNA sequence: TGTGCCAGCAGCGCCGAGGACAGGGCGAGCACCGGGGAGCTGTTTTTT.

This clonotype was recorded a few times. The rearrangement uses TRBV18 and TRBJ2-7; weak D call: TRBD1 (5 bases). The CDR3 sequence is 16 residues long. Trimming cost V 6 bases and J 0 bases, with 18 bases left between them. CDR1 and CDR2 from the germline V gene are KGHSH and LQKENI. CDR3 amino acids: CASSPSRQGFSYEQYF. CDR3 in DNA: TGTGCCAGCTCCCCTTCACGGCAGGGATTCTCCTACGAGCAGTACTTC.

This clonotype came up a few times. The CDR3 loop reads CATSDPFGQQETQYF. Here the CDR3 DNA reads TGTGCCACCAGTGATCCCTTCGGACAGCAAGAGACCCAGTACTTC. The chain employs TRBV24-1 and TRBJ2-5; perhaps TRBD1 as D (6 bases). Germline CDR1 is KGHDR and CDR2 is SFDVKD. V lost 3 bases and J lost 2, with 12 bases in between. The CDR3 covers 15 residues.

This clonotype was seen ten or more times. The V call is TRBV30, the J call TRBJ1-5, with D tentatively TRBD1 (6 bases). This CDR3 has 13 amino acids. Germline-derived CDR1 and CDR2 are GTSNPN and SVGIG (reference sequence). With 3 bases removed from V and 4 bases from J, the gap between germline ends came to 10 bases. CDR3 amino acids: CAWRTQGNQPQHF. The CDR3 region has the DNA TGTGCCTGGAGGACGCAGGGGAATCAGCCCCAGCATTTT.

This clonotype was detected only a few times. The chain links TRBV5-1 to TRBJ1-2, with 9 bases matching TRBD1. CDR3 length: 13 amino acids. V gave up 4 bases and J gave up 8 bases; unmatched junction bases: 6. Germline V lookup: CDR1 SGHRS, CDR2 YFSETQ. The CDR3 sequence is CASSAGQGGGYTF. The CDR3, as DNA: TGCGCCAGCAGCGCGGGACAGGGAGGAGGCTACACCTTC.

This clonotype has a count of ten or more. V and J are TRBV29-1 and TRBJ2-1; the match to TRBD2 covers 11 bases. This CDR3 has 14 residues. Germline loops: CDR1 SQVTM, CDR2 ANQGSEA. The V segment lost 8 bases and the J segment 10 bases; nucleotides outside the gene matches: 13. For the CDR3, the DNA is TGCAGCACCCTGGGTACTAGCGGGAGCAGGGAGCAGTTCTTC. Protein sequence: CSTLGTSGSREQFF.

Here the CDR3 DNA reads TGTGCCAGCAGCGTAGCGGGACAGGGCACAGATACGCAGTATTTT. This gives the protein CASSVAGQGTDTQYF. The chain is built from TRBV9 and TRBJ2-3; the match to TRBD1 covers 8 bases. CDR3 length: 15 residues. Germline CDR1 is SGDLS and CDR2 is YYNGEE. The ends lost 0 bases at V and 1 base at J; junction bases unmatched: 1.

V and J are TRBV7-9 and TRBJ1-3; no clear D gene. Germline values: CDR1 SEHNR, CDR2 FQNEAQ (reference sequence). V lost 7 bases and J lost 0, with 7 bases in between. This CDR3 contains 13 residues. This chain's CDR3 is CASKGFSGNTIYF. The CDR3 DNA reads as TGTGCCAGCAAGGGCTTCTCTGGAAACACCATATATTTT.

This clonotype was counted between two and nine times. CDR3 bases: TGCAGCGTTGAGTCCCCGGGGAGAGCATCTGAAGCTTTCTTT. Translation gives CSVESPGRASEAFF. The chain couples TRBV29-1 to TRBJ1-1, with D unresolved. The germline V gene encodes CDR1 SQVTM and CDR2 ANQGSEA. Trimming left V 3 bases short and J 6 bases short, with 17 bases between. The CDR3 length is 14 residues. The entire variable domain, with the rest obtained from reference TRBV29-1 and TRBJ1-1, is as follows: SAVISQKPSRDICQRGTSLTIQCQVDSQVTMMFWYRQQPGQSLTLIATANQGSEATYESGFVIDKFPISRPNLTFSTLTVSNMSPEDSSIYLCSVESPGRASEAFFGQGTRLTVV.

The chain employs TRBV20-1 and TRBJ2-7, with 11 bases identical to TRBD1. Unmatched junction bases numbered 13, after V lost 5 bases and J lost 7 bases. The CDR3 length is 15 residues. Germline CDR1 DFQATT, CDR2 SNEGSKA (reference sequence). The CDR3 bases are TGCAGTGCTCGAGGTGCCGGACAGGGGGCTAGGGAGCAGTACTTC. Protein product: CSARGAGQGAREQYF.

The chain couples TRBV5-5 to TRBJ2-3; D is uncertain. From germline, CDR1 is SGHKS and CDR2 YYEKEE (reference sequence). The CDR3 has 15 residues. The V end was cut by 4 bases, the J end by 4 bases, with 16 bases between. CDR3 amino acids: CASSVLVGRSDTQYF. As DNA, the CDR3 is TGTGCCAGCAGCGTACTGGTTGGCAGGTCAGATACGCAGTATTTT.

V is TRBV10-2 and J is TRBJ2-1, with 11 bases identical to TRBD1. V dropped 6 bases and J dropped 8; count of bases not matched to a gene: 6. The V gene's germline CDR1 is WSHSY and CDR2 SAAADI. CDR3 length equals 14 residues. In DNA, the CDR3 is TGCGCCAGCAGGGACAGGGGGCCCCGTTATGAGCAGTTCTTC. Amino acid sequence: CASRDRGPRYEQFF.